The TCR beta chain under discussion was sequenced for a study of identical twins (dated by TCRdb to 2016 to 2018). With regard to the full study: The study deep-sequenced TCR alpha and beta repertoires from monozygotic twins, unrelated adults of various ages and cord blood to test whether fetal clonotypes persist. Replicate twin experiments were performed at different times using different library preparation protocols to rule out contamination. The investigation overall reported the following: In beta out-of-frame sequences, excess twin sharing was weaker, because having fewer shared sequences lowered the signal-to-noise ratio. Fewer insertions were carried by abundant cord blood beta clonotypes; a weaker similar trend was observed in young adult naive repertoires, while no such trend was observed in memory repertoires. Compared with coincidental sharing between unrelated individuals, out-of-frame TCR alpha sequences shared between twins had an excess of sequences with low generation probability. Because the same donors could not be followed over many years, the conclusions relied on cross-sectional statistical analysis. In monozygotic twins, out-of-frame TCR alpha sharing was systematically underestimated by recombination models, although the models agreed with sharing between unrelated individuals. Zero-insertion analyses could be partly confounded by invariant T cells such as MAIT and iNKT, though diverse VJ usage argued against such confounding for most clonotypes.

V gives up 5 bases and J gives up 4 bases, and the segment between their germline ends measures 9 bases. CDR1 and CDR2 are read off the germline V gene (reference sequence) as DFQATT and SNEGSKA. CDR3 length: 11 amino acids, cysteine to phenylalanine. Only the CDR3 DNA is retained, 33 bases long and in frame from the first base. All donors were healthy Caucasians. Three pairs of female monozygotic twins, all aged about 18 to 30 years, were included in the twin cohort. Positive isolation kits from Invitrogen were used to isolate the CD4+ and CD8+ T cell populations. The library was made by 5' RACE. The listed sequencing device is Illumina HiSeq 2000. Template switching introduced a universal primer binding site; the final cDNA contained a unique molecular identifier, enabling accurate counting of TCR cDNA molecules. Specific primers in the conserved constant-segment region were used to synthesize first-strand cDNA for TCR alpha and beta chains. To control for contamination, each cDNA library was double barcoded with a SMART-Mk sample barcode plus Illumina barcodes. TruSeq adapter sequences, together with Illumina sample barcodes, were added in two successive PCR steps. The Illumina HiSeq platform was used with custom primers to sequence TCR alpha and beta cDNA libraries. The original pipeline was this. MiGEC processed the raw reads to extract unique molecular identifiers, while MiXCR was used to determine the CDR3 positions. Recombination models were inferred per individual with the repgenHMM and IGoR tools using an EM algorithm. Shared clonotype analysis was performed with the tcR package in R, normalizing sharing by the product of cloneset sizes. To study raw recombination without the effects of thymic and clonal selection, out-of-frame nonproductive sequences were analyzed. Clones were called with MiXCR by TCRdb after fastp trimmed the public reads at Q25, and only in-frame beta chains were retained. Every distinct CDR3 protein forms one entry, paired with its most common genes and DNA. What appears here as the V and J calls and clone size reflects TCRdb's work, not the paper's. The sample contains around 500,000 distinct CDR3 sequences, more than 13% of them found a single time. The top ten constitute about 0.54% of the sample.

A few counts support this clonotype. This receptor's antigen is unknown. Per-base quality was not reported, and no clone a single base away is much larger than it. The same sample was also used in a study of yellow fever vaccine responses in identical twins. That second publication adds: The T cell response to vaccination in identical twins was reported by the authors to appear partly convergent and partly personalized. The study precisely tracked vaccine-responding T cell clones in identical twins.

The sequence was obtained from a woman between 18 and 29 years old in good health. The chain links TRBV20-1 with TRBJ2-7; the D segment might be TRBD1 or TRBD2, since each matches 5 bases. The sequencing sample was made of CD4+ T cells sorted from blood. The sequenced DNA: TGCAGTGCTGGGACGTCTTACGAGCAGTACTTC. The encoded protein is CSAGTSYEQYF.